These 20 T cell receptor beta chains came from one sample sequenced in a study of cytomegalovirus exposure and HLA in healthy donors. Primers for the PCR totalled 60 Vbeta and 13 Jbeta. Data came from immunoSEQ multiplex PCR; TCRdb stores just in-frame clones and leaves some out. The profile shows approximately 160,000 clones, 75% to 80% of them singletons. Sequencing was performed on PBMCs. The source of these receptors is a woman in her forties in good health and CMV-seropositive.

J is TRBJ2-7 and V is TRBV27; 7 nucleotides agree with TRBD1. In germline, CDR1 is MNHEY, CDR2 SMNVEV (reference sequence). J was trimmed by 0 bases and V by 6 bases; bases with no gene match: 5. The CDR3 contains 14 residues. The CDR3 reads CASRDREYSYEQYF. The CDR3 DNA follows: TGTGCCAGCAGAGACAGGGAGTACTCCTACGAGCAGTACTTC.

The V and J genes are TRBV7-2 and TRBJ2-3; 9 positions agree with TRBD2. Germline V CDR1 and CDR2: SGHTA, FQGNSA. After removal of 3 bases from V and 6 bases from J, the junction contained 4 bases not matched to a gene. The CDR3 runs 14 residues. CDR3 amino acids: CASSLWRGGDTQYF. In DNA, the CDR3 is TGTGCCAGCAGCTTGTGGCGGGGGGGCGATACGCAGTATTTT.

This clone occurred once. The chain uses TRBV7-2 and TRBJ2-7, with 8 bases lining up with TRBD1. Germline V gene sequence: CDR1 SGHTA, CDR2 FQGNSA. The CDR3 length is 16 residues. The V gene end was trimmed by 2 bases and the J gene end by 5 bases; junction bases not matched to a gene: 11. The DNA for the CDR3 is TGTGCCAGCAGCTTATTTCTAGGGACAGGATTAAACGAGCAGTACTTC. Its protein product is CASSLFLGTGLNEQYF.

This clone was seen just once. The chain combines TRBV5-1 with TRBJ1-1, with D unclear. From germline, CDR1 is SGHRS and CDR2 YFSETQ. Trimming cost V 0 bases and J 1 base, with 7 bases left between them. The CDR3 spans 14 residues. CDR3 region: CASSLEWPNTEAFF. The CDR3 DNA is TGCGCCAGCAGCTTGGAGTGGCCGAACACTGAAGCTTTCTTT.

The chain couples TRBV4-3 to TRBJ2-7; 8 bases are a match to TRBD1. The V gene's germline CDR1 is LGHNA and CDR2 YSLEER. Losses at the gene ends were 0 bases for V and 2 bases for J; bases not matched to a gene: 9. The CDR3 sequence is 17 residues long. CDR3 loop: CASSQDLGQGSTYEQYF. As DNA, the CDR3 is TGCGCCAGCAGCCAAGATTTAGGACAGGGCTCGACCTACGAGCAGTACTTC.

The rearrangement links TRBV6-1 to TRBJ2-7; 7 bases map to TRBD1. The CDR3 totals 13 residues. CDR1 and CDR2 from the germline V gene are MNHNS and SASEGT. After removal of 7 bases from V and 1 base from J, the junction contained 4 bases not matched to a gene. The DNA for the CDR3 is TGTGCCAGCACCGGGGACAGATCCTACGAGCAGTACTTC. Translating it yields CASTGDRSYEQYF.

There are a few counts of this clone. V gene TRBV5-1 combines with J gene TRBJ2-7, with TRBD2 identical over 11 bases. V trimming: 4 bases; J trimming: 0 bases; junction bases outside the gene matches: 3. The V gene's germline CDR1 is SGHRS and CDR2 YFSETQ. The CDR3 sequence is 15 residues long. CDR3 sequence reads: CASSVTSGDSYEQYF. The CDR3 DNA reads TGCGCCAGCAGCGTGACTAGCGGGGACTCCTACGAGCAGTACTTC.

The rearrangement uses TRBV7-2 and TRBJ2-7; D possibly corresponds to TRBD2 (6 bases). CDR1 is SGHTA and CDR2 is FQGNSA in the germline V gene. With 4 bases removed from V and 6 bases from J, the gap between germline ends came to 10 bases. This CDR3 comprises 12 residues. The CDR3 DNA is TGTGCCAGCAGCTCATACGGGGGCGAGCAGTACTTC. Protein sequence: CASSSYGGEQYF.

This chain connects TRBV28 to TRBJ2-7; 7 nucleotides line up with TRBD1. The CDR3 spans 13 residues. V lost 3 bases to trimming and J lost 5 bases; unmatched junction nucleotides: 4. The germline V gene encodes CDR1 MDHEN and CDR2 SYDVKM. The CDR3 region is CASSFRGYDEQYF. DNA for the CDR3: TGTGCCAGCAGTTTCAGGGGGTACGACGAGCAGTACTTC.

V gene TRBV5-1 combines with J gene TRBJ1-1, with 8 nucleotides matching TRBD1. J was trimmed by 4 bases and V by 4 bases; bases with no gene match: 9. The CDR3 has 15 residues. The germline CDR1 and CDR2 sequences are SGHRS and YFSETQ. CDR3 in amino acids: CASSPWGQEGTEAFF. The CDR3 region has the DNA TGCGCCAGCAGCCCGTGGGGACAGGAGGGCACTGAAGCTTTCTTT.

The gene calls are TRBV9 and TRBJ2-3, with 10 nucleotides matching TRBD2. V lost 0 bases, J lost 2 bases, and 6 bases stayed unmatched. The germline V gene encodes CDR1 SGDLS and CDR2 YYNGEE. The CDR3 is 17 residues long. The CDR3 is CASSVGSSGGYTDTQYF. The CDR3 DNA is TGTGCCAGCAGCGTAGGGTCTAGCGGGGGATACACAGATACGCAGTATTTT.

V and J are TRBV28 and TRBJ2-1; no clear D. Trimming took off 4 bases at V and 0 bases at J, with 13 bases between the two ends. The CDR3 contains 16 residues. From germline, CDR1 is MDHEN and CDR2 SYDVKM. The DNA for the CDR3 is TGTGCCAGCAGTTCTCGGGTATCTAGCTCCTACAATGAGCAGTTCTTC. Its translation: CASSSRVSSSYNEQFF.

This rearrangement joins TRBV7-9 to TRBJ1-4; the D is unclear. This CDR3 is 15 amino acids long. Trimming pared 2 bases from V and 6 bases from J, leaving 13 bases between. The germline gives CDR1 SEHNR, CDR2 FQNEAQ (reference sequence). CDR3 nucleotides: TGTGCCAGCAGCTTATCCCCGGACGGGGATGAAAAACTGTTTTTT. Amino acid sequence: CASSLSPDGDEKLFF. The whole variable domain, remainder taken from reference TRBV7-9 and TRBJ1-4, is DTGVSQNPRHKITKRGQNVTFRCDPISEHNRLYWYRQTLGQGPEFLTYFQNEAQLEKSRLLSDRFSAERPKGSFSTLEIQRTEQGDSAMYLCASSLSPDGDEKLFFGSGTQLSVL.

CDR3 bases: TGTGCCAGCAGCTTAGACAGGGCGAACACCATATATTTT. Translating gives CASSLDRANTIYF. J is TRBJ1-3 and V is TRBV7-9, with D possibly TRBD1 on 6 matching bases. The CDR3 loop spans 13 amino acids. Germline assignment: CDR1 SEHNR and CDR2 FQNEAQ (reference sequence). V was pared by 1 base and J by 7 bases, with 8 bases between.

The chain has TRBV7-2 and TRBJ2-7; 9 positions match TRBD2. The germline CDR1 and CDR2 sequences are SGHTA and FQGNSA. CDR3 length equals 15 residues. With 0 bases clipped from V and 3 bases from J, the junction kept 3 bases outside the gene matches. CDR3 sequence reads: CASSLAPSGVYEQYF. The CDR3 DNA is TGTGCCAGCAGCTTAGCTCCTAGCGGGGTCTACGAGCAGTACTTC.

The chain combines TRBV15 with TRBJ2-1, with 9 nucleotides matching TRBD1. V shed 1 base and J 3 bases; nucleotides not matched to a gene: 10. This CDR3 is built from 18 residues. CDR1 and CDR2 (germline): LNHNV, YYDKDF (reference sequence). The CDR3 DNA reads as TGTGCCACCAGCAGAGGGATTTCCGGGACAGGGAGCTACAATGAGCAGTTCTTC. It is translated as CATSRGISGTGSYNEQFF. The full variable domain, with the rest looked up from reference TRBV15 and TRBJ2-1, is DAMVIQNPRYQVTQFGKPVTLSCSQTLNHNVMYWYQQKSSQAPKLLFHYYDKDFNNEADTPDNFQSRRPNTSFCFLDIRSPGLGDTAMYLCATSRGISGTGSYNEQFFGPGTRLTVL.

The sample holds one count of this clone. The rearrangement links TRBV4-3 to TRBJ1-2, with 9 positions matching TRBD1. CDR1 is LGHNA, CDR2 YSLEER, per germline. The CDR3 covers 13 residues. Trimming at V came to 3 bases and at J to 8 bases, leaving 4 bases not matched to a gene. CDR3 residues: CASSQGTGYGYTF. CDR3 nucleotide sequence: TGCGCCAGCAGCCAGGGGACAGGGTACGGCTACACCTTC.

The V call is TRBV7-2, the J call TRBJ1-6, with TRBD1 as a possible D gene (5 bases). CDR3 size: 16 residues. The germline V and J ends were trimmed by 0 bases and 10 bases, with 16 bases remaining between them. Germline lookup yields CDR1 SGHTA and CDR2 FQGNSA. The CDR3 reads CASSLAQSPGGSPLHF. In nucleotides, the CDR3 is TGTGCCAGCAGCTTAGCGCAAAGTCCGGGGGGATCACCCCTCCACTTT. The full variable domain, in which reference TRBV7-2 and TRBJ1-6 provide the parts outside the CDR3, is GAGVSQSPSNKVTEKGKDVELRCDPISGHTALYWYRQSLGQGLEFLIYFQGNSAPDKSGLPSDRFSAERTGGSVSTLTIQRTQQEDSAVYLCASSLAQSPGGSPLHFGNGTRLTVT.

The DNA for the CDR3 is TGTGCCAGCAGCTTCCTTCGGGGCAGCGGGAGTAGAGATGAGCAGTTCTTC. This translates into CASSFLRGSGSRDEQFF. The genes are TRBV7-8 and TRBJ2-1, with TRBD2 matching 8 bases. The J segment lost 8 bases and the V segment lost 3 bases, leaving 15 bases of the junction unmatched. Per germline, CDR1 SGHVS and CDR2 FQNEAQ. The CDR3 sequence is 17 residues long.

The gene calls are TRBV19 and TRBJ2-3, with 9 bases fitting TRBD2. The germline gives CDR1 LNHDA, CDR2 SQIVND (reference sequence). Losses at the gene ends were 6 bases for V and 4 bases for J; bases not matched to a gene: 5. This CDR3 spans 14 amino acids. Here the CDR3 reads CASSLSGSADTQYF. The CDR3, as DNA: TGTGCCAGTAGCCTTAGCGGGAGCGCAGATACGCAGTATTTT.